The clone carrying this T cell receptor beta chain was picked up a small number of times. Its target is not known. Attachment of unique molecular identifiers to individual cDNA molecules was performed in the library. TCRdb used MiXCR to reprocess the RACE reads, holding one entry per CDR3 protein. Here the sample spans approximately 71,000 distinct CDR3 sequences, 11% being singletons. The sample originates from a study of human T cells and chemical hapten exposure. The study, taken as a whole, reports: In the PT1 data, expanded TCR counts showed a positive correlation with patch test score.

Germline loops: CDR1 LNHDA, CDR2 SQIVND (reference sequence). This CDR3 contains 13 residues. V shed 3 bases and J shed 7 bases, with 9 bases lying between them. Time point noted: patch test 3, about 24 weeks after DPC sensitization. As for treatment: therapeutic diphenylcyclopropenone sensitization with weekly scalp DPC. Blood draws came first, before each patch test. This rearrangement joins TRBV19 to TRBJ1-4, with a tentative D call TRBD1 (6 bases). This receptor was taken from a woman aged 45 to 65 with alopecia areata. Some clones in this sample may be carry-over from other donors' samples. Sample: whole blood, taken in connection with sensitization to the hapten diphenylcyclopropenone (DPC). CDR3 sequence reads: CASSIRGSEKLFF. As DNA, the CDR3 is TGTGCCAGTAGTATCAGGGGATCTGAAAAACTGTTTTTT.